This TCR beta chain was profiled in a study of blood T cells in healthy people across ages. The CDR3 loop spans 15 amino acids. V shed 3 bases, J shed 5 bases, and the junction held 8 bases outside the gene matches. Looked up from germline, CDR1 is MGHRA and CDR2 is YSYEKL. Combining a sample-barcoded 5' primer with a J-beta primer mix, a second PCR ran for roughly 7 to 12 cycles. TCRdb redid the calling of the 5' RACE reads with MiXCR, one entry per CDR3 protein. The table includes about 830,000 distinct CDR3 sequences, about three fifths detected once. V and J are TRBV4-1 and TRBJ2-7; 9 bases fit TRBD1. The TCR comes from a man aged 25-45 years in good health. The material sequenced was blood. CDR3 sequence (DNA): TGCGCCAGCAGCCACAGGACAGGGGAGGCCGACGAGCAGTACTTC. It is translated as CASSHRTGEADEQYF.